One sample yielded the 18 T cell receptor beta chains listed below, sequenced in a study of technical replicates of blood from several donors (dated 2017 in TCRdb). To prepare the library, the immunoSEQ multiplex PCR assay was applied. The source is immuneACCESS, and TCRdb retained only in-frame sequences with V and J called. Part of the clones is not carried over; for the studies checked, unresolved V genes explain less than half of this, and the remainder is unexplained. The sample has about 71,000 clones on record, approximately 97% of them singletons. The top ten hold roughly 0.2% of the sample. The material sequenced was T cells isolated from PBMCs. Every receptor here comes from a human donor in good health.

The gene calls are TRBV10-2 and TRBJ2-7; TRBD2 agrees at 12 bases. Germline CDR1 reads WSHSY; CDR2 reads SAAADI. This CDR3 spans 14 amino acids. The J segment lost 4 bases and the V segment lost 6 bases, leaving 4 bases of the junction unmatched. CDR3 sequence (DNA): TGCGCCAGCAGACCCGGACTAGCGGGATACGAGCAGTACTTC. It translates to CASRPGLAGYEQYF.

The rearrangement joins TRBV7-9 to TRBJ2-3; 8 bases map to TRBD1. Germline V gene sequence: CDR1 SEHNR, CDR2 FQNEAQ (reference sequence). CDR3 size: 15 residues. Trimming removed 5 bases from V and 6 bases from J; junction bases left unmatched: 10. Here the CDR3 DNA reads TGTGCCAGCAGCCAATCTACAGGGGGGTGGGATACGCAGTATTTT. It is translated as CASSQSTGGWDTQYF.

The chain has TRBV4-1 and TRBJ2-7; possibly TRBD1 for D (6 bases). CDR1 and CDR2 (germline): MGHRA, YSYEKL. Trimming stripped 0 bases from V and 1 base from J, with 13 bases between. The CDR3 is made up of 16 amino acids. CDR3 amino acids: CASSQDLGGASYEQYF. The CDR3 DNA sequence: TGCGCCAGCAGCCAAGATCTAGGGGGTGCGTCCTACGAGCAGTACTTC.

CDR3 loop: CASGFSGSGTQYF. The CDR3 region has the DNA TGTGCCAGCGGATTTAGCGGTTCTGGGACCCAGTACTTC. The chain has TRBV6-5 and TRBJ2-5; D possibly corresponds to TRBD2 (6 bases). The CDR3 covers 13 residues. CDR1 and CDR2 from the germline V gene are MNHEY and SVGAGI. Trimming took 8 bases from V and 7 from J, leaving 17 bases between them.

The V and J genes are TRBV7-2 and TRBJ2-7; no clear D gene. The CDR3 extends over 12 amino acids. V was shortened by 5 bases and J by 5 bases, with 10 bases between the two germline ends. Germline CDR1 SGHTA, CDR2 FQGNSA. The CDR3 DNA reads as TGTGCCAGCAGCCTAATGGTCCACGAGCAGTACTTC. It is translated as CASSLMVHEQYF.

V usage is TRBV7-6 and J usage is TRBJ2-7, with 10 bases lining up with TRBD1. Germline CDR1 SGHVS, CDR2 FNYEAQ. Trimming cost V 5 bases and J 4 bases; bases outside gene matches: 17. The CDR3 contains 18 residues. CDR3 sequence reads: CASSGTGVVGRVGYEQYF. The CDR3 DNA reads TGTGCCAGCAGCGGGACAGGGGTCGTGGGTCGGGTTGGGTACGAGCAGTACTTC.

This chain uses TRBV10-3 with TRBJ1-1; no clear D gene. The germline CDR1 and CDR2 sequences are ENHRY and SYGVKD. CDR3 length: 14 amino acids. Trimming shortened V by 6 bases and J by 7 bases, and 18 bases separated the two germline ends. This CDR3 reads CAISPPQNRNEAFF. The CDR3 DNA reads as TGTGCCATCAGCCCCCCTCAGAACAGAAATGAAGCTTTCTTT.

V gene TRBV30 combines with J gene TRBJ2-7; no reliable D call. Trimming took off 1 base at V and 2 bases at J, with 6 bases between the two ends. Germline V CDR1 and CDR2: GTSNPN, SVGIG (reference sequence). This CDR3 is 12 amino acids long. DNA for the CDR3: TGTGCCTGGAGTGCCGGAGCCTACGAGCAGTACTTC. As protein: CAWSAGAYEQYF.

The gene calls are TRBV10-3 and TRBJ2-5, with a tentative D call TRBD1 (6 bases). The CDR3 covers 11 residues. In germline, CDR1 is ENHRY, CDR2 SYGVKD. V lost 6 bases and J lost 4, with 6 bases in between. For the CDR3, the DNA is TGTGCCATCAGGACAGGAGAGACCCAGTACTTC. Its translation is CAIRTGETQYF.

This chain connects TRBV29-1 to TRBJ2-5; 7 bases align to TRBD1. CDR3 length: 15 amino acids. Germline V gene sequence: CDR1 SQVTM, CDR2 ANQGSEA. The ends lost 1 base at V and 5 bases at J; junction bases unmatched: 10. CDR3 loop: CSVEGGQLLSETQYF. The CDR3, as DNA: TGCAGCGTTGAAGGGGGACAGCTTCTCTCCGAGACCCAGTACTTC. Full variable domain (missing parts from reference TRBV29-1 and TRBJ2-5): SAVISQKPSRDICQRGTSLTIQCQVDSQVTMMFWYRQQPGQSLTLIATANQGSEATYESGFVIDKFPISRPNLTFSTLTVSNMSPEDSSIYLCSVEGGQLLSETQYFGPGTRLLVL.

The chain carries TRBV4-2 and TRBJ2-2; 10 bases fit TRBD1. CDR1 and CDR2 (germline): LGHNA, YNFKEQ. V was clipped by 4 bases and J by 5 bases; unmatched bases: 7. The CDR3 is 16 residues long. The CDR3, as DNA: TGTGCCAGCAGCCCAGCCGGGACAGGGGTGACCGGGGAGCTGTTTTTT. This codes for CASSPAGTGVTGELFF.

The rearrangement uses TRBV5-1 and TRBJ1-1; TRBD1 matches at 9 bases. CDR1 and CDR2 from the germline V gene are SGHRS and YFSETQ. V lost 3 bases to trimming and J lost 3 bases; unmatched junction nucleotides: 6. The CDR3 totals 15 residues. CDR3 in DNA: TGCGCCAGCAGCTACCCGGACAGGGGAGACACTGAAGCTTTCTTT. This gives the protein CASSYPDRGDTEAFF.

The chain combines TRBV6-1 with TRBJ1-4; 7 bases fit TRBD1. The CDR3 spans 14 residues. After removal of 3 bases from V and 4 bases from J, the junction contained 2 bases not matched to a gene. Germline CDR1 and CDR2: MNHNS and SASEGT. CDR3: CASSEGQFNEKLFF. The CDR3 coding sequence is TGTGCCAGCAGTGAGGGACAGTTTAATGAAAAACTGTTTTTT.

This sequence joins TRBV11-3 and TRBJ2-2; 15 bases map to TRBD2. The CDR3 is 17 residues long. V lost 5 bases and J lost 0; bases outside the gene matches: 1. Germline V gene data show CDR1 as SGHNT and CDR2 as YENEEA. For the CDR3, the DNA is TGTGCCAGCAGCGGACTAGCGGGAGGGCCGAACACCGGGGAGCTGTTTTTT. Its translation: CASSGLAGGPNTGELFF.

The V call is TRBV7-6, the J call TRBJ2-7; TRBD1 matches at 7 bases. Germline loops: CDR1 SGHVS, CDR2 FNYEAQ. The J segment lost 6 bases and the V segment lost 4 bases, leaving 12 bases of the junction unmatched. The CDR3 covers 15 residues. The CDR3 here is CASSSDRVRSFEQYF. DNA for the CDR3: TGTGCCAGCAGCTCCGACAGGGTCCGGTCGTTCGAGCAGTACTTC. The entire variable domain, with the rest obtained from reference TRBV7-6 and TRBJ2-7, is as follows: GAGVSQSPRYKVTKRGQDVALRCDPISGHVSLYWYRQALGQGPEFLTYFNYEAQQDKSGLPNDRFSAERPEGSISTLTIQRTEQRDSAMYRCASSSDRVRSFEQYFGPGTRLTVT.

The DNA of the CDR3 is TGTGCCAGCAGCAGATTAGCGGGAGGGGAGGGTTACAATGAGCAGTTCTTC. Protein sequence: CASSRLAGGEGYNEQFF. The V and J genes are TRBV5-6 and TRBJ2-1, with 11 bases fitting TRBD2. With V trimmed by 4 bases and J by 4 bases, 10 bases remained unmatched. This CDR3 is 17 amino acids long. Germline V gene lookup returns CDR1 SGHDT and CDR2 YYEEEE.

V is TRBV9 and J is TRBJ1-1, with D tentatively TRBD1 (5 bases). The V end lost 4 bases, the J end lost 2 bases, and 18 bases lay between the germline ends. CDR1 is SGDLS, CDR2 YYNGEE, per germline. This CDR3 contains 16 residues. As DNA, the CDR3 is TGTGCCAGCAGCCCGGATGGACACCTTTTAAACACTGAAGCTTTCTTT. Its protein product is CASSPDGHLLNTEAFF. The entire variable domain, with the rest obtained from reference TRBV9 and TRBJ1-1, is as follows: DSGVTQTPKHLITATGQRVTLRCSPRSGDLSVYWYQQSLDQGLQFLIQYYNGEERAKGNILERFSAQQFPDLHSELNLSSLELGDSALYFCASSPDGHLLNTEAFFGQGTRLTVV.

The V gene is TRBV14, the J gene TRBJ2-7; D remains ambiguous. V shed 2 bases and J shed 3 bases, with 5 bases lying between them. Germline CDR1 reads SGHDN; CDR2 reads FVKESK. The CDR3 consists of 12 residues. The CDR3 nucleotides are TGTGCCAGCAGCCAATTTAGCTACGAGCAGTACTTC. Amino acid sequence: CASSQFSYEQYF.